This is a list of T cell receptor beta chains from one sample in a study of blood T cells in healthy people across ages. TCRdb ran MiXCR on the 5' RACE reads and lists one entry per CDR3 protein. The sample holds more than 800,000 distinct CDR3 sequences, more than 25% seen once. The sequenced material came from blood. The receptors stem from a woman aged 80 or over in good health. Each CDR3 is given with its conserved first and last residue. A D gene is named only where the DNA matches it firmly. Not every row has a clone size; where given, it reads once, few, many or a size class.

size	length	D	J	V	DNA	CDR3
many	15	TRBD1	TRBJ1-2	TRBV29-1	TGCAGCGTTGAGAGCCTTCGACAGGGGAACTATGGCTACACCTTC	CSVESLRQGNYGYTF
many	16	-	TRBJ2-1	TRBV20-1	TGCAGTGCTAGAGATCCGGGGACTGCCCCCTACAATGAGCAGTTCTTC	CSARDPGTAPYNEQFF
-	13	-	TRBJ2-7	TRBV7-2	TGTGCCAGCAGCTTTACTCTCCCCTACGAGCAGTACTTC	CASSFTLPYEQYF
-	15	-	TRBJ1-5	TRBV28	TGTGCCAGCAGTTTTACAAAGGGAGGGGCTCAGCCCCAGCATTTT	CASSFTKGGAQPQHF
many	14	-	TRBJ2-3	TRBV12-3/TRBV12-4	TGTGCCAGCAGCGGGGGGCTCGACACAGATACGCAGTATTTT	CASSGGLDTDTQYF
-	13	-	TRBJ1-1	TRBV12-3/TRBV12-4	TGTGCCAGCACCTACCGCCTGGAGGCCGGGGCTTTCTTT	CASTYRLEAGAFF
many	14	-	TRBJ2-7	TRBV6-2/TRBV6-3	TGTGCCAGCAGTTACGGGCAGAGCTCCTACGAGCAGTACTTC	CASSYGQSSYEQYF
-	15	-	TRBJ2-1	TRBV7-2	TGTGCCAGCAGCTTCATGGCGGGATCCTACAATGAGCAGTTCTTC	CASSFMAGSYNEQFF
-	17	-	TRBJ1-6	TRBV20-1	TGCAGTGCTAGAGATCGACTTTTGAGCTCCTATAATTCACCCCTCCACTTT	CSARDRLLSSYNSPLHF
-	15	-	TRBJ2-3	TRBV13	TGTGCCAGCAGCTCGATACAGGACTACACAGATACGCAGTATTTT	CASSSIQDYTDTQYF
few	14	TRBD2	TRBJ2-7	TRBV7-2	TGTGCCAGCAGCCCCGACGGGGGGATCTACGAGCAGTACTTC	CASSPDGGIYEQYF
many	13	TRBD1	TRBJ2-7	TRBV5-1	TGCGCCAGCAGCTCGGACAGGATCTACGAGCAGTACTTC	CASSSDRIYEQYF
many	16	TRBD1	TRBJ2-3	TRBV9	TGTGCCAGCAGCGTACAGGGGGCGCATATTGCAGATACGCAGTATTTT	CASSVQGAHIADTQYF
many	12	-	TRBJ1-2	TRBV5-1	TGCGCCAGTGGTGGCTTGGAGGACGGCTACACCTTC	CASGGLEDGYTF
-	16	-	TRBJ2-7	TRBV20-1	TGCAGTGCTAGAGAGCCGTCGGGACGGAACTCCTACGAGCAGTACTTC	CSAREPSGRNSYEQYF
many	16	TRBD2	TRBJ2-3	TRBV7-2	TGTGCCAGCAGCTTAGCGGGGGGGAGAATGGCGGATACGCAGTATTTT	CASSLAGGRMADTQYF
-	14	TRBD1	TRBJ1-2	TRBV5-6	TGTGCCAGCAGCTGGCCAGGGGGTGCCTATGGCTACACCTTC	CASSWPGGAYGYTF
few	14	-	TRBJ2-1	TRBV30	TGTGCCTGGAGTGTAAGTAAGAACTACAATGAGCAGTTCTTC	CAWSVSKNYNEQFF
many	13	-	TRBJ2-3	TRBV10-1	TGCGCCAGCAGAGGACAGAACACAGATACGCAGTATTTT	CASRGQNTDTQYF
-	16	TRBD1	TRBJ1-1	TRBV7-8	TGTGCCAGCAGCTTAGGGACAGGCTCCTTGAACACTGAAGCTTTCTTT	CASSLGTGSLNTEAFF
many	15	TRBD2	TRBJ2-5	TRBV7-2	TGTGCCAGCAGCTTGAGGACTAGCGGGGGGGAGACCCAGTACTTC	CASSLRTSGGETQYF
many	15	-	TRBJ2-1	TRBV7-2	TGTGCCAGCATCGATAAGGGGAAGGGGGGCTATGAGCAGTTCTTC	CASIDKGKGGYEQFF
-	16	-	TRBJ1-5	TRBV19	TGTGCCAGTAGTATCCCAGGTCCGGGCCCCAATCAGCCCCAGCATTTT	CASSIPGPGPNQPQHF
few	14	-	TRBJ1-1	TRBV6-1	TGTGCCAGCAGTGAAGGTGGACGGCTCACTGAAGCTTTCTTT	CASSEGGRLTEAFF
-	15	TRBD1	TRBJ1-1	TRBV7-6	TGTGCCAGCAGCCACAGGGGCGGGGGGCGAACTGAAGCTTTCTTT	CASSHRGGGRTEAFF
-	15	-	TRBJ2-5	TRBV25-1	TGTGCCAGCAGTAGGGGAGCAGTTGGGGGGGAGACCCAGTACTTC	CASSRGAVGGETQYF
-	13	-	TRBJ2-7	TRBV5-1	TGCGCCAGCAGCTTGAGGGCAGACTACGAGCAGTACTTC	CASSLRADYEQYF
-	19	TRBD2	TRBJ2-3	TRBV5-1	TGCGCCAGCAGCTCCCTATTAGGACTAGCGGGGGGGCTGACAGATACGCAGTATTTT	CASSSLLGLAGGLTDTQYF
many	14	-	TRBJ2-7	TRBV7-2	TGTGCCAGCAGCCCCCGCATGGCTAGCCGCGAGCAGTACTTC	CASSPRMASREQYF
few	13	-	TRBJ1-1	TRBV29-1	TGCAGCGTTGGGGGGGGGCCGAACACTGAAGCTTTCTTT	CSVGGGPNTEAFF
-	17	TRBD1	TRBJ2-4	TRBV6-5	TGTGCCAGCAGCCGGGACAGGCCCCGGGGGGCCAAAAACATTCAGTACTTC	CASSRDRPRGAKNIQYF
-	17	-	TRBJ2-3	TRBV4-3	TGCGCCAGCAGCCAAGAATTGAGGCAGACCTGGGCAGATACGCAGTATTTT	CASSQELRQTWADTQYF
many	12	-	TRBJ2-7	TRBV20-1	TGCAGTGCTAGCTTCGGCGCATACGAGCAGTACTTC	CSASFGAYEQYF
-	15	TRBD1	TRBJ2-1	TRBV19	TGTGCCAGTAAGAGAGACAGGGGCAACTGCAATGAGCAGTTCTTC	CASKRDRGNCNEQFF
few	13	-	TRBJ2-7	TRBV30	TGTGCCTGGAGTGTAGGGCCCCTGGGCGAGCAGTACTTC	CAWSVGPLGEQYF
many	16	-	TRBJ1-5	TRBV20-1	TGCAGTGCTAGAGAAGGTGGCTCCTTGGGGAATCAGCCCCAGCATTTT	CSAREGGSLGNQPQHF
once	16	-	TRBJ2-2	TRBV4-1	TGCGCCAGCAGCCAACAAGGAAACTCGAACACCGGGGAGCTGTTTTTT	CASSQQGNSNTGELFF
-	14	-	TRBJ1-1	TRBV7-2	TGTGCCAGCAGCTTGTTGGCCGCGACGACTGAAGCTTTCTTT	CASSLLAATTEAFF
-	14	-	TRBJ1-2	TRBV28	TGTGCCAGCAGCTCCGATCAGGGGTACTATGGCTACACCTTC	CASSSDQGYYGYTF
-	15	-	TRBJ2-7	TRBV7-2	TGTGCCAGCAGCTCGGCCGGGACTTCTACCTACGAGCAGTACTTC	CASSSAGTSTYEQYF
once	13	-	TRBJ1-6	TRBV7-9	TGTGCCAGCAGTGAGGGAGGTGGATCACCCCTCCACTTT	CASSEGGGSPLHF
-	16	TRBD1	TRBJ1-4	TRBV7-2	TGTGCCAGCAGCTTAGGGACAGGGTATCAGAAGGAAAAACTGTTTTTT	CASSLGTGYQKEKLFF
many	14	-	TRBJ2-4	TRBV6-5	TGTGCCAGCAGTTCACCGACAGGTCGGAACATTCAGTACTTC	CASSSPTGRNIQYF
many	12	-	TRBJ2-3	TRBV7-6	TGTGCCAGCAGCTCCAGGTCAGATACGCAGTATTTT	CASSSRSDTQYF
few	13	-	TRBJ1-2	TRBV3-1	TGTGCCCGCAGCCACGGAGGTTATGGTGGCTACACCTTC	CARSHGGYGGYTF
many	13	-	TRBJ2-7	TRBV6-1	TGTGCCAGCAGCGCCGAGAGGGGCCACGAGCAGTACTTC	CASSAERGHEQYF
many	15	TRBD1	TRBJ2-4	TRBV20-1	TGCAGTGCTATCGACAGGGGGCGCATTGAGAACATTCAGTACTTC	CSAIDRGRIENIQYF
many	13	-	TRBJ2-7	TRBV20-1	TGCAGTGCTAGAGGGGTAGGGACCTACGAGCAGTACTTC	CSARGVGTYEQYF
many	13	-	TRBJ1-4	TRBV7-8	TGTGCCAGCAGTTGGGACATAAATGAAAAACTGTTTTTT	CASSWDINEKLFF
many	15	-	TRBJ1-1	TRBV7-2	TGTGCCAGCAGCCAAAGGCAGGGCACGGGGACTGAAGCTTTCTTT	CASSQRQGTGTEAFF
-	13	-	TRBJ2-7	TRBV12-3/TRBV12-4	TGTGCCAGCAGTTTCCACACCTCCTACGAGCAGTACTTC	CASSFHTSYEQYF
-	11	-	TRBJ2-5	TRBV12-3/TRBV12-4	TGTGCCAGCAGTTTTGGGGGGCCCCAGTACTTC	CASSFGGPQYF
many	14	-	TRBJ2-3	TRBV6-1	TGTGCCAGCGGGACTGGAACAGGAGCAGATACGCAGTATTTT	CASGTGTGADTQYF
many	18	TRBD2	TRBJ2-3	TRBV7-2	TGTGCCAGCAGCCAGGGGGGACTAGCGGGGCCCGGCACAGATACGCAGTATTTT	CASSQGGLAGPGTDTQYF
-	13	-	TRBJ2-5	TRBV6-2/TRBV6-3	TGTGCCCACGGTTCTTCTGCCCAGAGGGAGCAGTACTTC	CAHGSSAQREQYF
many	15	-	TRBJ1-5	TRBV6-5	TGTGCCAGCAGTTACAAACCCTATAGCAATCAGCCCCAGCATTTT	CASSYKPYSNQPQHF
few	13	-	TRBJ1-2	TRBV24-1	TGTGCCACCAGTGATTCCCTGCGATCTGGCTACACCTTC	CATSDSLRSGYTF
-	15	TRBD1	TRBJ2-2	TRBV2	TGTGCCAGCAGTCGAGCAGGGGGCAGGACCGGGGAGCTGTTTTTT	CASSRAGGRTGELFF
-	14	-	TRBJ2-7	TRBV20-1	TGCAGTGCTAGAGACGGCGGGATCTCCTACGAGCAGTACTTC	CSARDGGISYEQYF